The rows below give T cell receptor beta chains drawn from one sample of a study of shared clonotypes between healthy human individuals. This table comes from immunoSEQ multiplex PCR, and its TCRdb copy is limited to in-frame clones, with some not included. This table has millions of clones, about 94% appearing once. Sequencing was carried out using naive CD8+ T cells sorted from blood. Source of these receptors: a man younger than 35 in good health. Each CDR3 is given with its conserved first and last residue.

J | V | CDR3
TRBJ2-3 | TRBV9 | CASSDRPDTQYF
TRBJ1-2 | TRBV9 | CASSVAGENYGYTF
TRBJ1-2 | TRBV6-5 | CASSYSEGDWGYTF
TRBJ2-3 | TRBV30 | CAWGHSADTQYF
TRBJ2-3 | TRBV10-1 | CASSLGLASSTDTQYF
TRBJ1-1 | TRBV7-2 | CASSPMLNGAFF
TRBJ2-2 | TRBV28 | CASSFLREGGEELFF
TRBJ2-3 | TRBV7-2 | CASSWDDEGAQYF
TRBJ1-1 | TRBV4-3 | CASSQEEGMNTEAFF
TRBJ2-1 | TRBV7-8 | CASSFPGQGAREQFF
TRBJ2-7 | TRBV7-9 | CASSHQIGGGTPYEQYF
TRBJ1-1 | TRBV13 | CASSPQDPNTEAFF
TRBJ2-7 | TRBV28 | CASSFWGERGEQYF
TRBJ2-2 | TRBV7-9 | CASSQTVSTGELFF
TRBJ1-3 | TRBV19 | CASKTRPDTIYF
TRBJ1-4 | TRBV10-2 | CASSTRTNEKLFF
TRBJ2-3 | TRBV11-2 | CASSLEGTSWATDTQYF
TRBJ1-1 | TRBV30 | CAWSTGQGAAEAFF
TRBJ1-2 | TRBV7-9 | CASSYSGLYYGYTF
TRBJ2-5 | TRBV4-3 | CASSQDPWDEKETQYF
TRBJ1-6 | TRBV7-2 | CASSLLRATSSNSPLHF
TRBJ2-1 | TRBV7-9 | CASSLDLREPYNEQFF
TRBJ2-1 | TRBV5-1 | CASSLGRGNYNEQFF
TRBJ2-6 | TRBV27 | CASSPSTSGANVLTF
TRBJ2-7 | TRBV5-1 | CASSLPTSAPAEQYF
TRBJ2-5 | TRBV21-1 | CASQGRQETQYF
TRBJ2-5 | TRBV5-6 | CASSLDRRQETQYF
TRBJ2-5 | TRBV12-5 | CASGLRVFQETQYF
TRBJ2-7 | TRBV10-2 | CASSQGSYEQYF
TRBJ2-7 | TRBV5-6 | CASSLYSSYEQYF
TRBJ1-6 | TRBV7-2 | CASSSDVSGSPLHF
TRBJ2-5 | TRBV11-2 | CASSLYRGGETQYF
TRBJ2-7 | TRBV4-1 | CASSQVENRGSPYEQYF
TRBJ2-7 | TRBV4-3 | CASSQRAGSSDEQYF
TRBJ1-1 | TRBV27 | CASSSRGANTEAFF
TRBJ1-1 | TRBV5-6 | CASSLAGGAEAFF
TRBJ2-7 | TRBV9 | CASSSGTGNYEQYF
TRBJ2-5 | TRBV6-5 | CASSTGGTETQYF
TRBJ1-3 | TRBV5-6 | CASSFRHTPGNTIYF
TRBJ2-7 | TRBV15 | CATSIDRGGEQYF
TRBJ1-6 | TRBV27 | CASSPRGGLYNSPLHF
TRBJ1-1 | TRBV7-9 | CASSLPQGADTEAFF
TRBJ2-3 | TRBV27 | CASSGWEPSSTDTQYF
TRBJ1-6 | TRBV11-2 | CASSLESSYNSPLHF
TRBJ2-7 | TRBV12-5 | CASGLVPREDEQYF
TRBJ2-5 | TRBV11-2 | CASSLEGTIQETQYF
TRBJ2-7 | TRBV23-1 | CASRLFRDRGRNEQYF
TRBJ2-7 | TRBV9 | CASSVEGLRDEQYF
TRBJ2-2 | TRBV27 | CASSLIAGGPRTGELFF
TRBJ1-1 | TRBV6-5 | CASSYGGEDTEAFF
TRBJ2-1 | TRBV29-1 | CSVEDRANAYNEQFF
TRBJ2-7 | TRBV6-1 | CASSSAGTAGYEQYF
TRBJ2-7 | TRBV5-4 | CASSAPGTEDSYEQYF